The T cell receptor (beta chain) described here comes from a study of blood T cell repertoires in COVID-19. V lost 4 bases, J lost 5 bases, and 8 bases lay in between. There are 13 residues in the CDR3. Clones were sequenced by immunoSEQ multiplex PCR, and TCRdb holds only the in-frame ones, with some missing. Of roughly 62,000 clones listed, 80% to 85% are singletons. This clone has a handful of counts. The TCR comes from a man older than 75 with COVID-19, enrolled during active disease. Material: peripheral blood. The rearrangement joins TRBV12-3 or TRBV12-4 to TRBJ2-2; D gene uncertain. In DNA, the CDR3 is TGTGCCAGCAGTTGGAGAGTGACCGGGGAGCTGTTTTTT. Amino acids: CASSWRVTGELFF.